This TCR beta chain was captured in a study of T cell responses to AZD1222 COVID-19 vaccine. Measured with immunoSEQ multiplex PCR; TCRdb has only the in-frame clones, and not every one. The table includes about 120,000 clones, 75% to 90% detected once. CDR1 MNHNY and CDR2 SVGAGI come from the germline V gene (reference sequence). Trimming shortened V by 10 bases and J by 7 bases, and 17 bases separated the two germline ends. This CDR3 spans 14 amino acids. About this clone itself: Its target is unknown.

Overall study findings and caveats: As reported, nearly half of all spike-specific TCRs target variant regions that are unmutated.

The chain uses TRBV6-6 and TRBJ1-6; D gene ambiguous. This material consisted of peripheral blood, taken on day 0 of AZD1222 vaccination. This receptor was taken from an adult in good health. This chain's CDR3 is CATSTNSRNSPLHF. Here the CDR3 DNA reads TGTGCCACCTCCACAAACAGCCGCAATTCACCCCTCCACTTT.